Detailed here is one T cell receptor (beta chain). No antigen is known for it. This entry is derived from a study of vaccination and CD4 T cells after COVID-19. Treatment of the sample: roughly 10-day PBMC culture with coronavirus spike peptide pools or control peptides (ViraFEST assay). Ahead of the COVID-19 pandemic (2011-2018), the CD4+ T cells of the unexposed donor were collected. Once peptide pools had expanded antigen-specific T cells, ViraFEST sequenced TCRs. Probing of unexposed-donor CD4+ T cells with SARS-CoV-2 S/N and four cold-coronavirus spikes was done, cells permitting. Cultured CD4+ T-cell DNA underwent Oncomine TCR Beta short-read sequencing. TCRdb fed the PCR reads into MiXCR, producing one record per CDR3 protein. This sample yields some 980 distinct CDR3 sequences, of which roughly 31% are seen a single time; 86% belongs to the top ten. CDR3 length: 13 amino acids. CDR1 is SGHVS and CDR2 is FNYEAQ in the germline V gene. The V gene lost 6 bases and the J gene lost 3 bases, with 12 bases spanning the gap.

Sequenced: CD4+ T cells from blood, cultured in vitro. The receptor's source is a human donor in good health. V usage is TRBV7-6 and J usage is TRBJ2-7; perhaps TRBD1 as D (5 bases). CDR3 amino acids: CASSSNTGYEQYF. DNA for the CDR3: TGTGCCAGCAGTTCCAATACAGGCTACGAGCAGTACTTC.